The clone carrying this TCR beta chain was detected ten times or more. As yet, its antigen is unknown. The sample originates from a study of identical twins. Findings and caveats of the study: Researchers reported excess low generation probability among twin-shared out-of-frame alpha sequences. There was more out-of-frame TCR alpha sharing in monozygotic twins than models estimated. Findings depended on cross-sectional statistics rather than tracking the same donors.

TCRdb reanalysed the 5' RACE reads using MiXCR and keeps one entry per CDR3 protein. This table has nearly 900,000 distinct CDR3 sequences, 9% to 15% appearing once. The same sample was also studied in work on yellow fever vaccine responses in identical twins.

This clonotype was sampled from a woman aged 18-29 years in good health. The sample consisted of PBMCs.

CDR3 sequence: CSVDLIYGYTF. CDR3 DNA sequence: TGCAGCGTTGACTTGATCTATGGCTACACCTTC. The chain joins TRBV29-1 to TRBJ1-2; D unresolved. This CDR3 region has 11 residues. The V gene's germline CDR1 is SQVTM and CDR2 ANQGSEA. The ends were cut back, 3 bases at V and 4 bases at J, with 6 bases in the middle.